This T cell receptor (beta chain) was observed in a study of response to subunit inactivated influenza vaccine (dated by TCRdb to the late 2010s). With regard to the full study: Deep quantitative profiling of the T cell receptor repertoire was used in the study to follow responses to a trivalent subunit inactivated influenza vaccine.

This clonotype was detected a few times. Its antigen is unknown. No much larger clonotype is one base removed from it; base qualities were not supplied. Spanning cysteine to phenylalanine, the CDR3 consists of 14 amino acids. CDR3 DNA only is kept here, 42 bases in frame from base 1. From a lookup of the germline V gene, CDR1 and CDR2 are SGHTA and FQGNSA. The trim is 1 base for V and 1 base for J, with a gap of 7 bases between the germline ends. Libraries were made using RT-PCR. The instrument given in TCRdb is Illumina HiSeq 2500. The raw public data were reprocessed by TCRdb itself: fastp quality trimming at Q25, MiXCR clonotype calling, in-frame beta chains only. Rows merge per CDR3 protein into single entries with the most common DNA and genes. The sample table lists hundreds of thousands of distinct CDR3 sequences, about 25% of them with a count of one. 1.9% of the sample is held by the ten biggest clonotypes.

The paper's findings and limits, for the study overall: It was suggested by the authors that each seasonal influenza vaccination may recruit only a limited number of new T cells.

The sequence links TRBV7-2 to TRBJ2-5, with the D gene call left open. The receptor comes from a man in his forties or fifties who received an inactivated influenza vaccine. Donor details come from another sample of the same person, matched by shared clones. This material consisted of CD4+ T cells sorted from PBMCs, taken around 5 days after vaccination. The CDR3 region has the sequence CASSLVFSQETQYF. Read as DNA, the sequence is TGTGCCAGCAGCTTAGTTTTTTCCCAAGAGACCCAGTACTTC.